This note documents a single T cell receptor beta chain sequence. The data originate from a study of blood T cell repertoires in COVID-19. Under the authors' procedure: Cell counts per sample came from amplifying reference gene primers. Profiled with immunoSEQ multiplex PCR; TCRdb holds only in-frame clones, not every one. V and J calls and clone size are copied from that table; D and trimming were computed from the DNA. The sample has around 94,000 clones, about 86% seen once. This CDR3 is 15 amino acids long. Germline assignment: CDR1 KGHSH and CDR2 LQKENI. With 4 bases removed from V and 2 bases from J, the gap between germline ends came to 12 bases.

V is TRBV18 and J is TRBJ1-5; maybe TRBD1 (5 bases). The receptor comes from a man aged 60-69 years with acute or convalescent COVID-19. Sequencing used peripheral blood. CDR3 protein: CASSLSSGGNQPQHF. The CDR3 nucleotides read TGTGCCAGCTCACTGAGCTCGGGGGGCAATCAGCCCCAGCATTTT.